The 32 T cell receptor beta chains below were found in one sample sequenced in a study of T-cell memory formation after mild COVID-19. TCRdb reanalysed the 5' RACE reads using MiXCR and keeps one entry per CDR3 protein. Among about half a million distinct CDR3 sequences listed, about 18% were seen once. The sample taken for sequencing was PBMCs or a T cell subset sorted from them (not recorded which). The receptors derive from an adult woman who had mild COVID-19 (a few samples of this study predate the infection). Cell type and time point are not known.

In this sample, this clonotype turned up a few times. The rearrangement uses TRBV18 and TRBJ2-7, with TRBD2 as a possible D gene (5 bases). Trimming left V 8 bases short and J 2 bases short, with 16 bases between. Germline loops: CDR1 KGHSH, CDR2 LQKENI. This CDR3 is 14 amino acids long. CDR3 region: CASHPSGGPYEQYF. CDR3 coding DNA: TGTGCCAGCCACCCGAGCGGAGGTCCCTACGAGCAGTACTTC.

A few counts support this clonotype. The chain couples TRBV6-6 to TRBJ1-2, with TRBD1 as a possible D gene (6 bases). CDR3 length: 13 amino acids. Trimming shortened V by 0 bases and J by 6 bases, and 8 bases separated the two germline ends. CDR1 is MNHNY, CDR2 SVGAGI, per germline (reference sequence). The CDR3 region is CASSYSGTNGYTF. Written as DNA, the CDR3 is TGTGCCAGCAGTTACTCCGGGACAAATGGCTACACCTTC.

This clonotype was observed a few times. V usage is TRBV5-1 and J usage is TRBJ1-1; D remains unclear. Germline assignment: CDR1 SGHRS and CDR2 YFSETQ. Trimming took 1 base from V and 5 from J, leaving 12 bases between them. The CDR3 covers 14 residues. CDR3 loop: CASSLREGSTEAFF. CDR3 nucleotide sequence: TGCGCCAGCAGCTTGAGGGAGGGTAGTACTGAAGCTTTCTTT.

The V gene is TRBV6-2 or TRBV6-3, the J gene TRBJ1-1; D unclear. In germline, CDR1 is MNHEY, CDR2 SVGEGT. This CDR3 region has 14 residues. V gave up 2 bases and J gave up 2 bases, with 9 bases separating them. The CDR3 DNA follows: TGTGCCAGCAGTTACAGGGATATCAACACTGAAGCTTTCTTT. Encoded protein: CASSYRDINTEAFF.

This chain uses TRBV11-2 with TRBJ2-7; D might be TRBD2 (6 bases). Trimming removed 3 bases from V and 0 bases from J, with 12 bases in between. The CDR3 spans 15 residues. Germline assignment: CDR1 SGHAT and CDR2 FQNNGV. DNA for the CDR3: TGTGCCAGCAGCTTCGCGGGGCTTGGCTCCTACGAGCAGTACTTC. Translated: CASSFAGLGSYEQYF.

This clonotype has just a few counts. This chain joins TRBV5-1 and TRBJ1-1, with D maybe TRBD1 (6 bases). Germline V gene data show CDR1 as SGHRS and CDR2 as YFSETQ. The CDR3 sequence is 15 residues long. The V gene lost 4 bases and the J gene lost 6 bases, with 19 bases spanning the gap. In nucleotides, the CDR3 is TGCGCCAGCAGCCCGGAGGACAGTGCAAGGGCTGAAGCTTTCTTT. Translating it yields CASSPEDSARAEAFF.

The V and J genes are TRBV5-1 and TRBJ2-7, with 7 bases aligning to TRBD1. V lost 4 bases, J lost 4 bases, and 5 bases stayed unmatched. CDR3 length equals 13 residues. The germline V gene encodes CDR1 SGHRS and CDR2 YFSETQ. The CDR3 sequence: CASSDRVNYEQYF. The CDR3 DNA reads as TGCGCCAGCAGCGACAGGGTGAATTACGAGCAGTACTTC. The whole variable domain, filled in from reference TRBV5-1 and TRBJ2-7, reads KAGVTQTPRYLIKTRGQQVTLSCSPISGHRSVSWYQQTPGQGLQFLFEYFSETQRNKGNFPGRFSGRQFSNSRSEMNVSTLELGDSALYLCASSDRVNYEQYFGPGTRLTVT.

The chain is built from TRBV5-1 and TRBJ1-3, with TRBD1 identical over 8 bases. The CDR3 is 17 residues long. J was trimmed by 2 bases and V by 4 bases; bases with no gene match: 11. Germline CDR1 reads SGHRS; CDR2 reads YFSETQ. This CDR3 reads CASSGTGGFQTGNTIYF. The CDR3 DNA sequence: TGCGCCAGCAGCGGGACAGGCGGATTTCAAACTGGAAACACCATATATTTT.

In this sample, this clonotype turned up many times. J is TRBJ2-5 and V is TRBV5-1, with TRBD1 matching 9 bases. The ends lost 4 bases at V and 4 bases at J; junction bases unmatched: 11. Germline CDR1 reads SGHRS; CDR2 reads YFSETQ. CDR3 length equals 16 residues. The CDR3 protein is CASSPGQGGEGETQYF. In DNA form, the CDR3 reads TGCGCCAGCAGCCCGGGACAGGGAGGGGAGGGAGAGACCCAGTACTTC.

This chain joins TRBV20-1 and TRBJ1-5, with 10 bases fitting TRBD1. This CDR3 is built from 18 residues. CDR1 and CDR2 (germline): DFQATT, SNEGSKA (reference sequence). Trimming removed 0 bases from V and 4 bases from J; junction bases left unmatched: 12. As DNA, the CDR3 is TGCAGTGCTAGAGATCGATCCTCCGGGACAGGGGATAATCAGCCCCAGCATTTT. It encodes CSARDRSSGTGDNQPQHF.

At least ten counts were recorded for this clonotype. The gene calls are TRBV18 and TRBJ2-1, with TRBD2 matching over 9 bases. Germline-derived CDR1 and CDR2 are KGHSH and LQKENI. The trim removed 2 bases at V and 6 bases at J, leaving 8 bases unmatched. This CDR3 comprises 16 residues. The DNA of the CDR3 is TGTGCCAGCTCACCATCCCCTAGCGGGGTGGGCAATGAGCAGTTCTTC. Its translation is CASSPSPSGVGNEQFF.

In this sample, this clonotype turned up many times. CDR3 in DNA: TGCAGTGCTGCCGGGACTAGCGAACCCTACGAGCAGTACTTC. Translated, it gives CSAAGTSEPYEQYF. The chain combines TRBV20-1 with TRBJ2-7, with 10 bases that match TRBD2. Germline V lookup: CDR1 DFQATT, CDR2 SNEGSKA (reference sequence). CDR3 length: 14 amino acids. V dropped 5 bases and J dropped 2; count of bases not matched to a gene: 6.

CDR3 in DNA: TGTGCCAGCAGCGTTTGGGCGGGAGGGCGGACAGATACGCAGTATTTT. Protein product: CASSVWAGGRTDTQYF. The chain joins TRBV7-2 to TRBJ2-3, with TRBD2 matching 9 bases. CDR1 SGHTA and CDR2 FQGNSA come from the germline V gene. The trim removed 5 bases at V and 3 bases at J, leaving 9 bases unmatched. The CDR3 contains 16 residues.

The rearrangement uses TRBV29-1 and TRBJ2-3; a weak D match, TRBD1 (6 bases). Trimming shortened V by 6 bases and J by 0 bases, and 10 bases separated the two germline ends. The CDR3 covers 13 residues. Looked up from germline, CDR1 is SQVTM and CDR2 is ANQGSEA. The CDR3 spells CSVKDSSTDTQYF. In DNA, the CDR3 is TGCAGCGTCAAGGACAGTAGCACAGATACGCAGTATTTT.

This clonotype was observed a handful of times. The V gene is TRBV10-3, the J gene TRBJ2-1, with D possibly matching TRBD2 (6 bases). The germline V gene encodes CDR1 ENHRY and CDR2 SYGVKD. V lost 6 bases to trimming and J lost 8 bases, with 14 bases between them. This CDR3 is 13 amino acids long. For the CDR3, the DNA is TGTGCCATCAGGTCTCTGGGGGGACATGAGCAGTTCTTC. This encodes CAIRSLGGHEQFF.

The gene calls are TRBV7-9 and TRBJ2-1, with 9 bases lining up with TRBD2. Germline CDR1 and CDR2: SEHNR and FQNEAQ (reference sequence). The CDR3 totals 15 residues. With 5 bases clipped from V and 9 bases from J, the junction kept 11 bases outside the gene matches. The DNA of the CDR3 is TGTGCCAGCAGCCCCCGGAATAGCGGGAGAGCTGAGCAGTTCTTC. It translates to CASSPRNSGRAEQFF.

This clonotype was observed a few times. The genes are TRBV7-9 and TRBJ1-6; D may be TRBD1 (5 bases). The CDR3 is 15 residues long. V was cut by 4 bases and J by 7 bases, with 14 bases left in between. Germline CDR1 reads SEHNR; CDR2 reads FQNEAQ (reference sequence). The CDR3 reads CASSYISGANSPLHF. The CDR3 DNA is TGTGCCAGCAGCTACATTAGCGGGGCCAATTCACCCCTCCACTTT.

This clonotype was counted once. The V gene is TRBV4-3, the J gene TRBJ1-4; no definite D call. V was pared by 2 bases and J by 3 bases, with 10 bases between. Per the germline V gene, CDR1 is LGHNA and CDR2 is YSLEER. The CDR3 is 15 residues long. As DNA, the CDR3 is TGCGCCAGCAGCCAAACCAGGTTGGCTAATGAAAAACTGTTTTTT. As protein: CASSQTRLANEKLFF.

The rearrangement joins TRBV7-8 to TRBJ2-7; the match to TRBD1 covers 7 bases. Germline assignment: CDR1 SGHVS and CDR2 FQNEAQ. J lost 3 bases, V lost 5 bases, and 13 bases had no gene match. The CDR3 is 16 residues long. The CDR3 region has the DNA TGTGCCAGCAGCCAAGCCCGGGACAGACCCTTCTACGAGCAGTACTTC. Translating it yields CASSQARDRPFYEQYF.

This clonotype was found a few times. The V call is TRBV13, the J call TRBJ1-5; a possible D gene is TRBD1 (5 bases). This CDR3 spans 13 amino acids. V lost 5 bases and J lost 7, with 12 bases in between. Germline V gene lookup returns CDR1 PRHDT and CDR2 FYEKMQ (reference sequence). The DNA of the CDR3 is TGTGCCAGCAGCCCAGGGAGAAGGCAGCCCCAGCATTTT. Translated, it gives CASSPGRRQPQHF. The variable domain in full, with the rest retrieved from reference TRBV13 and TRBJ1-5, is AAGVIQSPRHLIKEKRETATLKCYPIPRHDTVYWYQQGPGQDPQFLISFYEKMQSDKGSIPDRFSAQQFSDYHSELNMSSLELGDSALYFCASSPGRRQPQHFGDGTRLSIL.

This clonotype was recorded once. The CDR3 sequence is CASSESSSGSQETQYF. The CDR3 DNA sequence: TGTGCCAGCAGTGAATCTTCTAGCGGATCCCAAGAGACCCAGTACTTC. The chain carries TRBV25-1 and TRBJ2-5, with TRBD2 identical over 7 bases. Germline loops: CDR1 MGHDK, CDR2 SYGVNS. The CDR3 length is 16 residues. With 1 base clipped from V and 1 base from J, the junction kept 6 bases outside the gene matches. Drawing the rest from reference TRBV25-1 and TRBJ2-5, the complete variable domain is EADIYQTPRYLVIGTGKKITLECSQTMGHDKMYWYQQDPGMELHLIHYSYGVNSTEKGDLSSESTVSRIRTEHFPLTLESARPSHTSQYLCASSESSSGSQETQYFGPGTRLLVL.

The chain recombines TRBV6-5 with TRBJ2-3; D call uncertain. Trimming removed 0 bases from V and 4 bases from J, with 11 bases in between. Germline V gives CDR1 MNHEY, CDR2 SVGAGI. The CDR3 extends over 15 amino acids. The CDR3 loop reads CASSYSPGFPDTQYF. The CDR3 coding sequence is TGTGCCAGCAGTTACTCACCAGGCTTCCCAGATACGCAGTATTTT.

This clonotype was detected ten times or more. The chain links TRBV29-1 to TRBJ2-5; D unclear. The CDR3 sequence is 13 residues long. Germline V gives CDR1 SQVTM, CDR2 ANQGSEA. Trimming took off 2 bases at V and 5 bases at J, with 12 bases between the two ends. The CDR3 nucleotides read TGCAGCGTTGAACGACCGGGCTGGGAGACCCAGTACTTC. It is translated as CSVERPGWETQYF.

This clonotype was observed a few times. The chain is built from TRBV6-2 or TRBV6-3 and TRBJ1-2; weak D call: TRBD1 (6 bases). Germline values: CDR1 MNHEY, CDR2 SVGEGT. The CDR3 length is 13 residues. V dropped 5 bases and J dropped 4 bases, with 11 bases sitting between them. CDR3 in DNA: TGTGCCAGCAGTAAACCAGGGGTCTATGGCTACACCTTC. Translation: CASSKPGVYGYTF.

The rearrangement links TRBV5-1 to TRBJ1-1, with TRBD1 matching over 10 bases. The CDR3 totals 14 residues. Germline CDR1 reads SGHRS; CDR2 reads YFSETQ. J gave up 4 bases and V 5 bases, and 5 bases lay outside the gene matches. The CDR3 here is CASRSGQGGTEAFF. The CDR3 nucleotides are TGCGCCAGCAGGAGTGGACAGGGGGGCACTGAAGCTTTCTTT.

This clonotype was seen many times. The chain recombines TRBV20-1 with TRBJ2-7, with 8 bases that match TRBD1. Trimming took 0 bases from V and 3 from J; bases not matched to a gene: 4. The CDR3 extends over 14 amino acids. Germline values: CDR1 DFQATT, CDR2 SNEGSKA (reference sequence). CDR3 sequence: CSARDSGTGYEQYF. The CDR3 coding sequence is TGCAGTGCTAGAGATTCCGGGACAGGCTACGAGCAGTACTTC.

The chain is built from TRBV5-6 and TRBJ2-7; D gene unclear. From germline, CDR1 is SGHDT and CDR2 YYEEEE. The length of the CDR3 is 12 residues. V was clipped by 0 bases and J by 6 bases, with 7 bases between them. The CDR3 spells CASSLGQTEQYF. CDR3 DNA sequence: TGTGCCAGCAGCTTGGGGCAGACCGAGCAGTACTTC. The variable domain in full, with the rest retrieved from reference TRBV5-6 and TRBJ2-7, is DAGVTQSPTHLIKTRGQQVTLRCSPKSGHDTVSWYQQALGQGPQFIFQYYEEEERQRGNFPDRFSGHQFPNYSSELNVNALLLGDSALYLCASSLGQTEQYFGPGTRLTVT.

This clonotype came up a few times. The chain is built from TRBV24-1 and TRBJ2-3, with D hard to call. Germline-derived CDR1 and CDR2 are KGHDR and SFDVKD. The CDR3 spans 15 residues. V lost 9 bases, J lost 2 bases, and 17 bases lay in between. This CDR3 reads CATSVDGRDTDTQYF. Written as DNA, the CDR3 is TGTGCCACCTCGGTCGACGGCAGAGACACAGATACGCAGTATTTT.

DNA of the CDR3: TGTGCCACCAGCAGAGACCGACGGAGCTCCTACGAGCAGTACTTC. Protein product: CATSRDRRSSYEQYF. The chain joins TRBV15 to TRBJ2-7; D unclear. In germline, CDR1 is LNHNV, CDR2 YYDKDF (reference sequence). The V end lost 0 bases, the J end lost 0 bases, and 9 bases lay between the germline ends. This CDR3 spans 15 amino acids.

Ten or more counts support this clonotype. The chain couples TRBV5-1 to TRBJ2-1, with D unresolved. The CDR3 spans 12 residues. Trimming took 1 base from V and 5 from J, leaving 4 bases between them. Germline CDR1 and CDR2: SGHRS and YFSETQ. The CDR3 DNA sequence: TGCGCCAGCAGCTTGAATAACAATGAGCAGTTCTTC. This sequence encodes CASSLNNNEQFF.

CDR3 bases: TGTGCCAGCAGGCTTGGGGAGGGGGCGAATGAGCAGTTCTTC. This sequence encodes CASRLGEGANEQFF. The chain has TRBV2 and TRBJ2-1; either TRBD1 or TRBD2 may fit D (7 bases each). The V gene lost 6 bases and the J gene lost 7 bases, with 16 bases spanning the gap. Per the germline V gene, CDR1 is SNHLY and CDR2 is FYNNEI. This CDR3 region has 14 residues.

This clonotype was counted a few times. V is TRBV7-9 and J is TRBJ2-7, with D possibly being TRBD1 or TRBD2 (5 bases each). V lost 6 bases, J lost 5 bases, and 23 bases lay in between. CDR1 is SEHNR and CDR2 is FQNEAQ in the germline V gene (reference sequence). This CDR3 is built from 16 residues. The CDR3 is CASRAGTGRGAHEQYF. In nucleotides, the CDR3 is TGTGCCAGCAGGGCCGGGACCGGAAGAGGAGCCCACGAGCAGTACTTC.